A selection of T cell receptor beta chains follows, all from one sample in a study of blood T cell repertoires in COVID-19. This table comes from immunoSEQ multiplex PCR, and its TCRdb copy is limited to in-frame clones, with some not included. This table has 200,000 to 300,000 clones, about 86% appearing once. The source material was peripheral blood. These receptors originate from a woman of 80 years or more with acute or convalescent COVID-19. CDR3s include the opening cysteine and the closing phenylalanine or tryptophan. D genes are given only for firm matches. Clone sizes are given selectively: once, few, many, or a class where the clone is expanded.

clone_size j_call d_call v_call cdr3_nt cdr3_aa
once TRBJ2-7 - TRBV29-1 TGCAGCGTCCGACAGGACAGCCGCTCCTACGAGCAGTACTTC CSVRQDSRSYEQYF
- TRBJ2-1 TRBD1 TRBV2 TGTGCCAGCAACCCAGGACAGGGTAAGCAGTTCTTC CASNPGQGKQFF
- TRBJ2-1 TRBD2 TRBV11-3 TGTGCCAGCAGCGCCCGTAGCGGGGGGGGCTCCTACAATGAGCAGTTCTTC CASSARSGGGSYNEQFF
- TRBJ1-2 TRBD1 TRBV5-1 TGCGCCAGCAGCAGGGACAGAGGCTATGGCTACACCTTC CASSRDRGYGYTF
- TRBJ2-5 - TRBV5-1 TGCGCCAGCAGCTTGAGCGGAGCTCAAGAGACCCAGTACTTC CASSLSGAQETQYF
- TRBJ2-3 TRBD2 TRBV30 TGTGCCTGGAGTCTTCCCCGGACTAGCGGGAGCACAGATACGCAGTATTTT CAWSLPRTSGSTDTQYF
- TRBJ1-2 - TRBV20-1 TGCAGTGCTAGTGAGGTGGCTCGTGGCTACACCTTC CSASEVARGYTF
- TRBJ2-5 - TRBV5-1 TGCGCCAGCAGCACATCGGGACTCCCCGGGGAGACCCAGTACTTC CASSTSGLPGETQYF
- TRBJ1-1 TRBD1 TRBV28 TGTGCCAGCAGTCCGACAGGGGGCAGAACTGAAGCTTTCTTT CASSPTGGRTEAFF
- TRBJ1-5 - TRBV19 TGTGCCAGTAGTGCCAGGGGATGGGGCAATCAGCCCCAGCATTTT CASSARGWGNQPQHF
- TRBJ1-4 - TRBV25-1 TGTGCCAGCAGTGAATACGGCAGGACAAATGAAAAACTGTTTTTT CASSEYGRTNEKLFF
- TRBJ1-1 TRBD1 TRBV18 TGTGCCAGCTCACCAGGAGGGGGCAGGGTCGACACTGAAGCTTTCTTT CASSPGGGRVDTEAFF
- TRBJ1-2 - TRBV7-9 TGTGCCAGCAGCGAGGGACTCTATGGCTACACCTTC CASSEGLYGYTF
few TRBJ1-4 - TRBV2 TGTGCCAGCAGCCGGCCCCCCGGGGAAAAACTGTTTTTT CASSRPPGEKLFF
- TRBJ2-3 TRBD2 TRBV18 TGTGCCAGCTCACCACAACTAGCGGGGGGTACAGATACGCAGTATTTT CASSPQLAGGTDTQYF
- TRBJ1-3 - TRBV7-2 TGTGCCAGCAGCGTCGACAGCTCTGGAAACACCATATATTTT CASSVDSSGNTIYF
- TRBJ1-6 - TRBV28 TGTGCCAGCAGTTTCTCGGGGGGATACAATTCACCCCTCCACTTT CASSFSGGYNSPLHF
- TRBJ1-4 TRBD1 TRBV5-1 TGCGCCAGCAGCTTGGGGACAGGGTTTGTTGAAAAACTGTTTTTT CASSLGTGFVEKLFF
- TRBJ2-7 TRBD2 TRBV7-2 TGTGCCAGCAGCTTAGATGCACTAGCGGGGTTCTCCTACGAGCAGTACTTC CASSLDALAGFSYEQYF
- TRBJ2-6 - TRBV6-5 TGTGCCAGCAGTCCTCCCCGCTCTGGGGCCAACGTCCTGACTTTC CASSPPRSGANVLTF
- TRBJ2-1 TRBD1 TRBV7-8 TGTGCCAGCAGCTTAGGGACAGGTGGTCGGTTCTTC CASSLGTGGRFF
- TRBJ1-1 TRBD1 TRBV7-9 TGTGCCAGCAGCCCAAGGGACAGATTCACTGAAGCTTTCTTT CASSPRDRFTEAFF
once TRBJ2-1 TRBD2 TRBV11-2 TGTGCCAGCAGCTTAGAGACTAGCGGGGGGGCTGGGAATGAGCAGTTCTTC CASSLETSGGAGNEQFF
few TRBJ1-4 - TRBV3-1/TRBV3-2 TGTGCCAGCAGCCAAATATCAGATGAAAAACTGTTTTTT CASSQISDEKLFF